These T cell receptor beta chains were read from a single sample in a study of blood T cell repertoires in COVID-19. Assay: immunoSEQ multiplex PCR; the TCRdb copy retains only in-frame clones and omits some. The table shows fewer than 350,000 clones, with approximately 90% occurring only once. Sequenced material: peripheral blood. These receptors all come from a man younger than 45 with COVID-19, enrolled during active disease. Each CDR3 is given with its conserved first and last residue. Fields, in order: J gene, clone size, D gene, CDR3 length, V gene, CDR3 DNA, CDR3 protein. The D gene is left open where the match is weak. Only part of the rows carry a size: once, few, many, or a class if the clone is expanded.

j_call: TRBJ1-2; clone_size: -; d_call: -; cdr3_length: 13; v_call: TRBV4-2; cdr3_nt: TGTGCCAGCAGCCAAGAAACAGGATATGGCTACACCTTC; cdr3_aa: CASSQETGYGYTF
j_call: TRBJ1-5; clone_size: -; d_call: TRBD1; cdr3_length: 18; v_call: TRBV27; cdr3_nt: TGTGCCAGCAGAGCCCACAGGGGGAGAGACCATAGCAATCAGCCCCAGCATTTT; cdr3_aa: CASRAHRGRDHSNQPQHF
j_call: TRBJ2-5; clone_size: -; d_call: -; cdr3_length: 14; v_call: TRBV7-2; cdr3_nt: TGTGCCAGCAGCTTTTTGTCAGGGCGGGAGACCCAGTACTTC; cdr3_aa: CASSFLSGRETQYF
j_call: TRBJ2-1; clone_size: -; d_call: TRBD2; cdr3_length: 15; v_call: TRBV27; cdr3_nt: TGTGCCAGCAGTTTAACTAGCGGGAGTAGCAATGAGCAGTTCTTC; cdr3_aa: CASSLTSGSSNEQFF
j_call: TRBJ2-7; clone_size: -; d_call: TRBD1; cdr3_length: 15; v_call: TRBV19; cdr3_nt: TGTGCCAGCTCGGCTGGGGGGACAGGGGTCAACGAGCAGTACTTC; cdr3_aa: CASSAGGTGVNEQYF
j_call: TRBJ2-2; clone_size: -; d_call: TRBD1; cdr3_length: 15; v_call: TRBV6-5; cdr3_nt: TGTGCCAGCAGTCGGACAGGGGGAGTAGTCGGGGAGCTGTTTTTT; cdr3_aa: CASSRTGGVVGELFF
j_call: TRBJ2-1; clone_size: -; d_call: -; cdr3_length: 15; v_call: TRBV9; cdr3_nt: TGTGCCAGCAGCTCTACTACCGGCTCCTACAATGAGCAGTTCTTC; cdr3_aa: CASSSTTGSYNEQFF
j_call: TRBJ1-1; clone_size: once; d_call: TRBD1; cdr3_length: 13; v_call: TRBV6-2/TRBV6-3; cdr3_nt: TGTGCCAGCAGTACCGGGACAGGGAGGCGAGCTTTCTTT; cdr3_aa: CASSTGTGRRAFF
j_call: TRBJ2-7; clone_size: -; d_call: -; cdr3_length: 14; v_call: TRBV24-1; cdr3_nt: TGTGCCACCAATATCGGGACAAGTCCCTACGAGCAGTACTTC; cdr3_aa: CATNIGTSPYEQYF
j_call: TRBJ1-3; clone_size: -; d_call: -; cdr3_length: 17; v_call: TRBV15; cdr3_nt: TGTGCCACCAGCAGAGATCTTTGGCAGGCGTACGGAAACACCATATATTTT; cdr3_aa: CATSRDLWQAYGNTIYF
j_call: TRBJ2-1; clone_size: -; d_call: -; cdr3_length: 13; v_call: TRBV4-2; cdr3_nt: TGTGCCAGCAGTATAGACAGTTACAATGAGCAGTTCTTC; cdr3_aa: CASSIDSYNEQFF
j_call: TRBJ2-5; clone_size: -; d_call: -; cdr3_length: 14; v_call: TRBV19; cdr3_nt: TGTGCCACCCGACAGGTTTCGGGGCTAGAGACCCAGTACTTC; cdr3_aa: CATRQVSGLETQYF
j_call: TRBJ1-1; clone_size: -; d_call: TRBD1; cdr3_length: 14; v_call: TRBV30; cdr3_nt: TGTGCCTGGAGGGGTGACAGGGCGAACACTGAAGCTTTCTTT; cdr3_aa: CAWRGDRANTEAFF
j_call: TRBJ2-3; clone_size: -; d_call: TRBD2; cdr3_length: 16; v_call: TRBV7-9; cdr3_nt: TGTGCCAGCAGCCCCATAGCGGGGGGACGCACAGATACGCAGTATTTT; cdr3_aa: CASSPIAGGRTDTQYF
j_call: TRBJ2-7; clone_size: -; d_call: -; cdr3_length: 13; v_call: TRBV7-6; cdr3_nt: TGTGCCAGCAGCTTTGGGGAGGCCTACGAGCAGTACTTC; cdr3_aa: CASSFGEAYEQYF
j_call: TRBJ2-7; clone_size: few; d_call: TRBD2; cdr3_length: 14; v_call: TRBV18; cdr3_nt: TGTGCCAGCTCACCATTAGCGGGAGGGAACGAGCAGTACTTC; cdr3_aa: CASSPLAGGNEQYF
j_call: TRBJ1-5; clone_size: once; d_call: -; cdr3_length: 16; v_call: TRBV4-1; cdr3_nt: TGCGCCAGCAGCCGAACCCCAGATCTCGGGAGGCAGCCCCAGCATTTT; cdr3_aa: CASSRTPDLGRQPQHF
j_call: TRBJ2-1; clone_size: -; d_call: TRBD1; cdr3_length: 13; v_call: TRBV6-5; cdr3_nt: TGTGCCAGCAGACGAAGACAGGGGAATGAGCAGTTCTTC; cdr3_aa: CASRRRQGNEQFF
j_call: TRBJ1-6; clone_size: -; d_call: -; cdr3_length: 15; v_call: TRBV15; cdr3_nt: TGTGCCACCAGCAGAGAAGCAGGTGATGGTTCACCCCTCCACTTT; cdr3_aa: CATSREAGDGSPLHF
j_call: TRBJ1-5; clone_size: -; d_call: TRBD1; cdr3_length: 14; v_call: TRBV2; cdr3_nt: TGTGCCAGCAGCAAGGGACAGTCCAATCAGCCCCAGCATTTT; cdr3_aa: CASSKGQSNQPQHF
j_call: TRBJ1-5; clone_size: -; d_call: -; cdr3_length: 16; v_call: TRBV19; cdr3_nt: TGTGCCAGTAGTATAGTTAGAGAATTTGGTAATCAGCCCCAGCATTTT; cdr3_aa: CASSIVREFGNQPQHF
j_call: TRBJ2-1; clone_size: -; d_call: -; cdr3_length: 13; v_call: TRBV18; cdr3_nt: TGTGCCAGCTCACCCGGACATAACAATGAGCAGTTCTTC; cdr3_aa: CASSPGHNNEQFF
j_call: TRBJ1-2; clone_size: -; d_call: TRBD1; cdr3_length: 14; v_call: TRBV7-2; cdr3_nt: TGTGCCAGCCAACAGGGGGCAGCTGACTATGGCTACACCTTC; cdr3_aa: CASQQGAADYGYTF
j_call: TRBJ2-2; clone_size: -; d_call: -; cdr3_length: 14; v_call: TRBV5-1; cdr3_nt: TGCGCCAGCAGCTCCCAGGGGAACACCGGGGAGCTGTTTTTT; cdr3_aa: CASSSQGNTGELFF
j_call: TRBJ1-2; clone_size: once; d_call: TRBD1; cdr3_length: 17; v_call: TRBV19; cdr3_nt: TGTGCCAGTACCCACCAGGGACAGGGACATTATAACTATGGCTACACCTTC; cdr3_aa: CASTHQGQGHYNYGYTF
j_call: TRBJ2-3; clone_size: -; d_call: TRBD2; cdr3_length: 16; v_call: TRBV3-1/TRBV3-2; cdr3_nt: TGTGCCAGCAGCCAAGGGTTAGCGGGGTACACAGATACGCAGTATTTT; cdr3_aa: CASSQGLAGYTDTQYF
j_call: TRBJ2-5; clone_size: -; d_call: -; cdr3_length: 16; v_call: TRBV5-1; cdr3_nt: TGCGCCAGCAGCTTGATCGCAATGGGGGCGGGAGAGACCCAGTACTTC; cdr3_aa: CASSLIAMGAGETQYF
j_call: TRBJ1-2; clone_size: many; d_call: -; cdr3_length: 14; v_call: TRBV25-1; cdr3_nt: TGTGCCAGCACCGCAAGGGGGGGCGACTATGGCTACACCTTC; cdr3_aa: CASTARGGDYGYTF
j_call: TRBJ1-4; clone_size: -; d_call: -; cdr3_length: 15; v_call: TRBV11-2; cdr3_nt: TGTGCCAGCAGCATACCTGGACTCCGTAATGAAAAACTGTTTTTT; cdr3_aa: CASSIPGLRNEKLFF
j_call: TRBJ2-7; clone_size: -; d_call: TRBD1; cdr3_length: 16; v_call: TRBV15; cdr3_nt: TGTGCCACCAGCGAATTTTTGGACAGGGGGCTATTCGAGCAGTACTTC; cdr3_aa: CATSEFLDRGLFEQYF
j_call: TRBJ1-1; clone_size: -; d_call: TRBD1; cdr3_length: 17; v_call: TRBV9; cdr3_nt: TGTGCCAGCAGCGTAGATGAAGTTTTTACGGGACAGGGTGAAGCTTTCTTT; cdr3_aa: CASSVDEVFTGQGEAFF
j_call: TRBJ1-2; clone_size: once; d_call: TRBD1; cdr3_length: 15; v_call: TRBV10-3; cdr3_nt: TGTGCCATCAGTGAGTCGACAGGGGTGAGCTATGGCTACACCTTC; cdr3_aa: CAISESTGVSYGYTF
j_call: TRBJ2-7; clone_size: -; d_call: -; cdr3_length: 16; v_call: TRBV6-6; cdr3_nt: TGTGCCAGCAGTTACAGAGTAGCGGACCAAACCTACGAGCAGTACTTC; cdr3_aa: CASSYRVADQTYEQYF
j_call: TRBJ2-2; clone_size: -; d_call: TRBD1; cdr3_length: 16; v_call: TRBV7-2; cdr3_nt: TGTGCCAGCAGCTTAGGAAACAGGGGAATGGCCGGGGAGCTGTTTTTT; cdr3_aa: CASSLGNRGMAGELFF
j_call: TRBJ1-2; clone_size: -; d_call: TRBD1; cdr3_length: 16; v_call: TRBV7-9; cdr3_nt: TGTGCCAGCAGCTTAATCGGACAGGGGACCAACTATGGCTACACCTTC; cdr3_aa: CASSLIGQGTNYGYTF
j_call: TRBJ1-1; clone_size: -; d_call: -; cdr3_length: 16; v_call: TRBV4-1; cdr3_nt: TGCGCCAGCAGCCGACTGGACAGTCATTTGAACACTGAAGCTTTCTTT; cdr3_aa: CASSRLDSHLNTEAFF
j_call: TRBJ1-5; clone_size: -; d_call: TRBD1; cdr3_length: 16; v_call: TRBV5-4; cdr3_nt: TGTGCCAGCAGCTTGGGAGGACAGGGGCTTAATCAGCCCCAGCATTTT; cdr3_aa: CASSLGGQGLNQPQHF
j_call: TRBJ2-1; clone_size: -; d_call: TRBD2; cdr3_length: 16; v_call: TRBV5-4; cdr3_nt: TGTGCCAGCAGCTTGGCTAGCGGGCCCCGGTACAATGAGCAGTTCTTC; cdr3_aa: CASSLASGPRYNEQFF
j_call: TRBJ1-6; clone_size: once; d_call: TRBD1; cdr3_length: 14; v_call: TRBV9; cdr3_nt: TGTGCCAGCAGCGCGACAGGGGGGAGGAGACCCCTCCACTTT; cdr3_aa: CASSATGGRRPLHF
j_call: TRBJ2-5; clone_size: -; d_call: TRBD1; cdr3_length: 14; v_call: TRBV18; cdr3_nt: TGTGCCAGCTCGCGGACAGGTATAGCCGAGACCCAGTACTTC; cdr3_aa: CASSRTGIAETQYF
j_call: TRBJ2-7; clone_size: -; d_call: -; cdr3_length: 14; v_call: TRBV9; cdr3_nt: TGTGCCAGCAGCGTAGCACCAGGGAACTCCGAGCAGTACTTC; cdr3_aa: CASSVAPGNSEQYF
j_call: TRBJ2-3; clone_size: -; d_call: TRBD2; cdr3_length: 18; v_call: TRBV9; cdr3_nt: TGTGCCAGCAGCGTCCTCTTAGCGGGGGGCCCTAGCACAGATACGCAGTATTTT; cdr3_aa: CASSVLLAGGPSTDTQYF
j_call: TRBJ2-7; clone_size: -; d_call: -; cdr3_length: 15; v_call: TRBV18; cdr3_nt: TGTGCCAGCTCACCACTGGACACGGCGGCAGGCGAGCAGTACTTC; cdr3_aa: CASSPLDTAAGEQYF
j_call: TRBJ1-4; clone_size: -; d_call: TRBD1; cdr3_length: 13; v_call: TRBV5-6; cdr3_nt: TGTGCCAGCAACCGGGACAGGGATGAAAAACTGTTTTTT; cdr3_aa: CASNRDRDEKLFF
j_call: TRBJ1-1; clone_size: -; d_call: -; cdr3_length: 13; v_call: TRBV13; cdr3_nt: TGTGCCAGCAGTTCCCTAAGGAACACTGAAGCTTTCTTT; cdr3_aa: CASSSLRNTEAFF
j_call: TRBJ1-2; clone_size: -; d_call: -; cdr3_length: 16; v_call: TRBV5-6; cdr3_nt: TGTGCCAGCAGCTCGGAGCTACAGGGCCCTCGGGATGGCTACACCTTC; cdr3_aa: CASSSELQGPRDGYTF